The T cell receptor (beta chain) under discussion was sequenced for a study of regulatory T cells in long-lasting Graves disease. Study-wide results and limits: Segments TRBV28, TRBJ1-2 and TRBJ2-5 showed preferential usage in persistent disease.

Time point: newly diagnosed GD, antithyroid drugs for less than 3 months. Construction of the TCR library relied on RNA isolated from PBMCs. The CDR3 length is 13 residues. Deletions cut 6 bases from V and 0 bases from J, with 11 bases between. CDR1 is SQVTM and CDR2 is ANQGSEA in the germline V gene. This clonotype was seen at least ten times. Its target is not known. According to the study, TCR beta libraries were built with iRepertoire HTBI primers and CDR3-region Arm-PCR. Each CDR3 protein gets one entry after TCRdb re-called the multiplex PCR reads with MiXCR. The repertoire holds roughly 400,000 distinct CDR3 sequences, with 16% as singletons. These records were also assigned to another study, of T cells in Graves' hyperthyroidism and ophthalmopathy.

The origin of this receptor is a young woman with Graves disease. The input for sequencing was peripheral blood mononuclear cells (PBMCs), taken at new diagnosis, from a patient treated with antithyroid drugs. The chain employs TRBV29-1 and TRBJ1-1; D ambiguous. CDR3 DNA: TGCAGCGTGGGCGTCAGTTTGAACACTGAAGCTTTCTTT. Its translation is CSVGVSLNTEAFF.